Following are 10 T cell receptor beta chains from one sample sequenced in a study of blood T cell repertoires in COVID-19. This table comes from immunoSEQ multiplex PCR, and its TCRdb copy is limited to in-frame clones, with some not included. The sample yields some 150,000 clones, approximately 86% seen once. Sequenced material: peripheral blood. Receptors were obtained from a man between 65 and 85 years old with acute or convalescent COVID-19.

The CDR3 is CASSLGTRYEQFF. CDR3 sequence (DNA): TGTGCCAGCAGCTTAGGGACTAGATATGAGCAGTTCTTC. The gene calls are TRBV7-2 and TRBJ2-1, with 7 bases that match TRBD2. The junction had 2 bases not matched to a gene; V was cut back by 1 base and J by 8 bases. This CDR3 is 13 amino acids long. The germline V gene has CDR1 SGHTA and CDR2 FQGNSA.

This chain links TRBV9 with TRBJ1-6; possible D gene TRBD1, 6 bases. This CDR3 has 15 residues. Trimming stripped 3 bases from V and 4 bases from J, with 11 bases between. Per germline, CDR1 SGDLS and CDR2 YYNGEE. In DNA, the CDR3 is TGTGCCAGCAGCGACTTGACAGGTTATAATTCACCCCTCCACTTT. It specifies CASSDLTGYNSPLHF.

V is TRBV30 and J is TRBJ2-1; 13 bases match TRBD2. This CDR3 is 15 amino acids long. Trimming took 2 bases from V and 6 from J; bases not matched to a gene: 4. Germline loops: CDR1 GTSNPN, CDR2 SVGIG (reference sequence). This chain's CDR3 is CAWSFGLAGVNEQFF. The CDR3, as DNA: TGTGCCTGGAGTTTCGGACTAGCGGGAGTCAATGAGCAGTTCTTC.

V and J are TRBV27 and TRBJ2-3, with D perhaps matching TRBD2 (6 bases). The germline V gene has CDR1 MNHEY and CDR2 SMNVEV (reference sequence). The V and J ends lost 6 bases and 0 bases respectively, with 16 bases between them. This CDR3 comprises 16 residues. CDR3 in amino acids: CASSLRTIASTDTQYF. CDR3 bases: TGTGCCAGCAGCTTGAGGACTATCGCTAGCACAGATACGCAGTATTTT.

V and J are TRBV5-4 and TRBJ2-3, with TRBD2 identical over 14 bases. Trimming cost V 4 bases and J 0 bases; bases outside gene matches: 7. The germline V gene has CDR1 SGHNT and CDR2 YYREEE (reference sequence). CDR3 size: 18 residues. This CDR3 reads CASSTGTSGGLSTDTQYF. The CDR3 region has the DNA TGTGCCAGCAGCACCGGGACTAGCGGGGGCCTCAGCACAGATACGCAGTATTTT.

The chain combines TRBV28 with TRBJ1-3; no firm D call. The CDR3 loop spans 15 amino acids. Trimming removed 5 bases from V and 4 bases from J, with 15 bases in between. Germline assignment: CDR1 MDHEN and CDR2 SYDVKM. CDR3: CASSKKWAGGNTIYF. CDR3 in DNA: TGTGCCAGCAGTAAAAAGTGGGCAGGCGGAAACACCATATATTTT.

The chain combines TRBV28 with TRBJ2-5, with TRBD1 matching 7 bases. The germline CDR1 and CDR2 sequences are MDHEN and SYDVKM. V trimming: 4 bases; J trimming: 5 bases; junction bases outside the gene matches: 10. The CDR3 totals 15 residues. Here the CDR3 reads CASSSAGTVLETQYF. DNA of the CDR3: TGTGCCAGCAGTTCCGCCGGGACAGTGCTGGAGACCCAGTACTTC.

In nucleotides, the CDR3 is TGTGCCACCAGTGACCGACAGGGTGGAAGCGATGAGCAGTTCTTC. As protein: CATSDRQGGSDEQFF. The rearrangement joins TRBV24-1 to TRBJ2-1, with 7 bases aligning to TRBD1. The CDR3 runs 15 residues. Germline-derived CDR1 and CDR2 are KGHDR and SFDVKD. The ends lost 4 bases at V and 8 bases at J; junction bases unmatched: 10.

The sample holds one count of this clone. The chain carries TRBV9 and TRBJ2-6; D might be TRBD2 (6 bases). Germline values: CDR1 SGDLS, CDR2 YYNGEE. Trimming shortened V by 7 bases and J by 0 bases, and 20 bases separated the two germline ends. The CDR3 is 18 residues long. The CDR3 here is CASFSRESTTSGANVLTF. In DNA, the CDR3 is TGTGCCAGCTTTTCCCGGGAGAGTACTACCTCTGGGGCCAACGTCCTGACTTTC.

This chain uses TRBV2 with TRBJ2-7; 9 positions agree with TRBD2. The CDR3 length is 15 residues. Germline V CDR1 and CDR2: SNHLY, FYNNEI. V was pared by 6 bases and J by 4 bases, with 10 bases of the junction left unmatched. DNA for the CDR3: TGTGCCAGCAGGACTCCTAGCGGGGAGAGTTACGAGCAGTACTTC. Protein: CASRTPSGESYEQYF.